This paragraph covers one T cell receptor (beta chain) sequence. Which antigen it targets is not known. Per-base qualities were not stored, and no clone one base away is much larger. This entry belongs to a study of cytomegalovirus exposure and HLA in healthy donors (dated by TCRdb to 2016 to 2017). A note on the overall study: In an earlier analysis of some 550 of the donors, under 300 Gb of sequence data and some 120 million unique TCR beta sequences from about 190 million T cells were reported. An early release that covered fewer than 750 HLA-typed donors contained 300 to 350 gigabases of sequencing data and 65 million to 100 million unique TCR sequences. Of the roughly 410 genotyped donors, approximately 80% were placed in the genetic ancestry cluster associated with self-reported Caucasian donors. The study aimed to test whether signatures of past pathogen exposure could be identified by cataloging public T cell receptors. The study used immunosequencing to profile the T cell repertoires of approximately 650 subjects and linked those repertoires to cytomegalovirus serostatus. A separate validation cohort of 90 to 150 different subjects was used in addition to the approximately 640-subject first cohort. High-throughput TCR immunosequencing, statistical association of individual TCRs with disease status, and machine learning were combined to predict cytomegalovirus infection status. A later analysis re-examined previously published TCR beta repertoires from 610 or so donors and added high-resolution HLA genotyping to investigate patterns of TCR occurrence. Rather than drawing on any new phenotypic data, the later analysis identified candidate immune exposures from TCR beta sequences and the way those sequences occurred across donors. In an earlier analysis of 587 of the donors, high-throughput TCR beta sequencing was used to judge whether each TCR beta V gene segment behaved as functional or pseudogenic. Alongside the repertoire data, information on donor age, sex, ethnicity and CMV serostatus was compiled. Genome-wide SNP genotypes for about three fifths of the roughly 700 donors were used in a later genetic analysis, which treated that subset as a discovery cohort. Every repertoire in the discovery cohort had been generated on one and the same sequencing platform. HLA typing covered class I and class II loci at four-digit resolution. The number of donors typed differed by locus, with roughly 620-640 for A, B, C, DRB1 and DQB1, 522 for DQA1, 600 to 610 for DPA1, and some 440 for DPB1. Because of strong linkage in the cohort, four to six DR-DQ haplotypes were treated as single units for association and clustering. On average, around 240,000 unique TCR beta nucleotide sequences were sequenced per donor among several hundred genotyped donors of the cohort, with roughly 18% of those sequences being non-productive. Summary of the overall study and its limitations: Specific HLA alleles were associated with more than 15,000 TCR beta sequences at a false discovery rate of 0.05 in a later analysis. In an earlier analysis of 500 to 650 of the donors, most TCR beta V segments appeared in productive rearrangements about 90% or about 30% of the time, broadly matching IMGT annotations. According to a later genetic analysis, donors in an Asian-associated ancestry cluster had fewer N-insertions in productive TCRs than the approximately 650-donor mean. In a later analysis, most CMV-associated TCR beta chains were found to appear HLA-restricted, with HLA associations seemingly driven largely by CMV exposure. Sequencing depth was assumed to be roughly uniform across donors in the presence/absence analyses, though that assumption may not hold. Linkage disequilibrium might explain the correlated functional status among segregating V segments, but an unknown experimental factor could not be ruled out. In a later analysis, the rate of TCR association differed among HLA loci, with DRB1 alleles having the most associated TCRs and HLA-C alleles having the fewest. V-gene and J-gene trimming of TCR beta chains was associated with a missense DCLRE1C variant in a later genetic analysis, and the association was replicated in an independent cohort. The sequencing pipeline was judged likely to have produced a cluster of highly shared sequence variants as a technical artifact. This cohort had only TCR beta chains sequenced, and the lack of alpha or paired-chain data limited which features could be detected. The authors suggested that the approach could potentially be generalized to other disease states and immunological phenotypes. In vitro tests confirmed that a few of the cytomegalovirus-associated TCR beta chains recognize cytomegalovirus antigens. A further reported finding was that TCR beta sequences accurately predicted the HLA-A and HLA-B alleles for most subjects in the first cohort. Because counts were too low, fewer than 20 rarely observed V segments, including chromosome 9 orphons, were excluded from the earlier analysis of around 590 of the donors. For the cohort, immune exposure information was limited to CMV serostatus. The study gave a list of under 200 TCR beta chains associated with cytomegalovirus. In a later analysis, several top co-occurrence clusters were reported to appear linked to parvovirus B19, influenza, CMV and Epstein-Barr virus. Across donors, most TCR sequences were observed very rarely, whereas some public TCRs were present in many individuals. In both the original and validation cohorts, the classifier was reported to diagnose cytomegalovirus status with high specificity and sensitivity. Some IMGT-functional V segments, including TRBV6-2 and TRBV6-3, could not be distinguished by the 87-base-pair reads and were therefore excluded. Strong co-occurrence of HLA alleles, especially DR and DQ, made assigning TCR associations to individual alleles difficult. Because some donors lacked HLA typing at each locus, the association tests relied only on the typed subset. A later analysis found that HLA-associated TCR beta chains were more clonally expanded and had lower generation probabilities than equally common non-associated chains.

The library was built by means of the immunoSEQ multiplex PCR assay. For the multiplex PCR, a mixture combining 60 forward primers for TCR Vbeta segments and 13 reverse primers for TCR Jbeta segments was used. The CDR3 region of rearranged TCR beta genes was amplified from genomic DNA by a multiplex PCR assay. The amplified TCR beta libraries were sequenced on the Illumina HiSeq System as 87-base-pair reads. The original pipeline was this. In a later analysis, tens of millions of unique TCR beta chains were counted across the roughly 670 repertoires, and some 10 million of these chains were shared by at least two donors. A nearest-neighbor algorithm error-corrected the raw reads and collapsed the reads into unique sequences, merging closely related sequences to remove PCR and sequencing errors. V, D and J gene segments were assigned by aligning CDR3 sequences to IMGT reference sequences. For a sequence to be retained, a match of at least six nucleotides was required to both a V gene segment and a J gene segment. Rearrangements were called productive when the CDR3 lacked stop codons and stayed in frame with V and J; all others were non-productive. Following IMGT convention, CDR3 was defined as the stretch from the second conserved V-encoded cysteine to the conserved J-encoded phenylalanine. Sequences without an unambiguous match to a single V gene segment were excluded from the earlier analysis of approximately 600 of the donors. In an earlier analysis of 450 to 750 of the donors, a V segment was called functional when productive rearrangements were above 56.7%, and segregating when the standard deviation between donors exceeded 5%. A statistical classification framework was built for diagnosing cytomegalovirus status from the catalog of TCR beta chain sequences. V and J gene assignment, in a later analysis, came from comparing TCR nucleotide sequences with IMGT/GENE-DB human TR gene sequences. The TCRdist pipeline was used in a later analysis to assign CDR3 sequences and most-parsimonious VDJ recombination scenarios. In a later analysis, every TCR beta chain was defined by the combination of its CDR3 amino acid sequence and its V-gene family, and reads without a unique V-gene family were dropped. As a way to deal with suspected cross-contamination and a sequencing artifact, a later analysis dropped 500 to 700 nucleotide sequences that were highly shared and had low generation probability. A later analysis calculated a clonal expansion index for each public chain from normalized within-repertoire ranks of inferred template counts. Generation probabilities in a later analysis came from a VDJ recombination model fitted to out-of-frame rearrangements, and those results were checked against IGoR. In a later analysis, TCR-TCR, TCR-HLA and TCR-CMV co-occurrence was scored with hypergeometric tests, and a repertoire-size bias correction was applied to TCR pairs. To estimate false discovery rates, a later analysis permuted the HLA or CMV assignments 20 times. In a later analysis, co-occurring TCRs were grouped using DBSCAN, with TCRdist sequence similarity added in when clustering inside HLA-allele-positive subsets. Repertoires with fewer than 30,000 or more than 120,000 public chains were left out of co-occurrence clustering, as were a handful of repertoires with anomalous nucleotide sharing. TCRdb's version of the immuneACCESS table is confined to in-frame rearrangements and falls short of the full clone set. An unresolved V gene accounts for under half of the shortfall where checked; the remainder is of unknown origin. D and trimming come from the DNA, and the V and J calls and clone size come from that table. This sample lists 120,000 or so clones; about four fifths were detected once. Around 3.2% of the sample belongs to the ten largest clones.

The cohort comprised some 700 healthy bone marrow donors. At the time of sampling, all cohort members were nominally healthy, though unrecorded immune exposures were likely present. The donor was CMV seropositive and was included in the group of 250 to 300 seropositive cohort members. Every donor gave a peripheral blood sample, and the peripheral blood mononuclear cells from that sample were used for TCR beta sequencing. Genomic DNA extraction from the blood cell samples was performed with the Qiagen DNeasy Blood Extraction Kit. Spanning cysteine to phenylalanine, the CDR3 consists of 14 amino acids. The read is trimmed to its CDR3 DNA, 42 bases read in frame from base 1. From the germline V gene, CDR1 is SGHNT and CDR2 is YENEEA.

Input material: PBMCs. The TCR comes from a woman aged 60-75 years in good health and CMV-seropositive. Recombination connected TRBV11-3 to TRBJ2-5; 7 middle bases align to TRBD1. The tail of the sequence fits TRBJ2-7 better, so the J call may be wrong. For the CDR3, the sequence is CASSLAGRGYEQYF. DNA sequence: TGTGCCAGCAGCTTAGCGGGCAGGGGGTACGAGCAGTACTTC.